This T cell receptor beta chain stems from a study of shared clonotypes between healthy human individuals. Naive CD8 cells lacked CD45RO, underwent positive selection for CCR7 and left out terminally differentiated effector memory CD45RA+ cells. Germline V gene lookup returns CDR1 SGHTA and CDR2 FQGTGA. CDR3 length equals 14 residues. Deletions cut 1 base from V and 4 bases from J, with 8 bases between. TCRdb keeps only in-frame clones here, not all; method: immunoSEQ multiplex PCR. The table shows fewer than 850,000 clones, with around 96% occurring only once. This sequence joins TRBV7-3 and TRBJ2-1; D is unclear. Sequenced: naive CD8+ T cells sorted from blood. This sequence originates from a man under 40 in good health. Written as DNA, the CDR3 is TGTGCCAGCAGCTTAAGTCAGGAATACAATGAGCAGTTCTTC. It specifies CASSLSQEYNEQFF.